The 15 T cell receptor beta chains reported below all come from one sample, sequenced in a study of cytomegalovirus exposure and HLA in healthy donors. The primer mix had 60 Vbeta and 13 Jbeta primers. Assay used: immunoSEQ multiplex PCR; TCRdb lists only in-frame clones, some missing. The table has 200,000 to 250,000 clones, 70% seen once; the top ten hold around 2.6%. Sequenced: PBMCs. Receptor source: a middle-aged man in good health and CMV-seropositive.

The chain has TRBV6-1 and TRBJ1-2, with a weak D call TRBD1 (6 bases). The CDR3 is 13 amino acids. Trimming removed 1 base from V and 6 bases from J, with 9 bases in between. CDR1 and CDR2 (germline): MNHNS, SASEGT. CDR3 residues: CASSEGGGNGYTF. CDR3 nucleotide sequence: TGTGCCAGCAGTGAAGGGGGGGGCAATGGCTACACCTTC.

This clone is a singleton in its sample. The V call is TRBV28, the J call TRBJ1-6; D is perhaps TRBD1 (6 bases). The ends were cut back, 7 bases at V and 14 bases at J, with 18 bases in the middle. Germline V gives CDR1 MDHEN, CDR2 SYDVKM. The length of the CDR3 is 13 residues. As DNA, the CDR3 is TGTGCCAGCAACCGTTGGACAGCTCCATCCCTCCACTTT. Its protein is CASNRWTAPSLHF. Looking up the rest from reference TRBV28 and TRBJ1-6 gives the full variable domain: DVKVTQSSRYLVKRTGEKVFLECVQDMDHENMFWYRQDPGLGLRLIYFSYDVKMKEKGDIPEGYSVSREKKERFSLILESASTNQTSMYLCASNRWTAPSLHFGNGTRLTVT.

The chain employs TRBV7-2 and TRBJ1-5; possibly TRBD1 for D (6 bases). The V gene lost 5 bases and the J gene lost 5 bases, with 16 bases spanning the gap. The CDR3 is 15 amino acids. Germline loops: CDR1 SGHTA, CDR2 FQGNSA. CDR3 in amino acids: CASSPNGGADQPQHF. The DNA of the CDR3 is TGTGCCAGCAGCCCGAACGGGGGGGCGGATCAGCCCCAGCATTTT.

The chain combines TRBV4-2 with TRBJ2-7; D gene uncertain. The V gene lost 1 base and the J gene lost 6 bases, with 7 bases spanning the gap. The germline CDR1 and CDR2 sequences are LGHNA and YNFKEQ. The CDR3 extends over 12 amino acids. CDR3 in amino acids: CASSQGAGEQYF. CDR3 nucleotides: TGTGCCAGCAGCCAAGGGGCCGGCGAGCAGTACTTC.

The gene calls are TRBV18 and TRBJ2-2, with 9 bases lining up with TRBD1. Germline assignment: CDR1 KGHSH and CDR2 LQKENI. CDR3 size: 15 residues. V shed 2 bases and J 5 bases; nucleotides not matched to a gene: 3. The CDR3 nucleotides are TGTGCCAGCTCACCATCCGGGACAGGGACCGGGGAGCTGTTTTTT. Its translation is CASSPSGTGTGELFF.

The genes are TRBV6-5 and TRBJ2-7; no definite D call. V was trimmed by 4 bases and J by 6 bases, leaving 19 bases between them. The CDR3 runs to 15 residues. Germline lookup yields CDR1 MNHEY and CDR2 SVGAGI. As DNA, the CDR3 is TGTGCCAGCAGTTTAGTCACCCCACCCGGCGGCGAGCAGTACTTC. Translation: CASSLVTPPGGEQYF.

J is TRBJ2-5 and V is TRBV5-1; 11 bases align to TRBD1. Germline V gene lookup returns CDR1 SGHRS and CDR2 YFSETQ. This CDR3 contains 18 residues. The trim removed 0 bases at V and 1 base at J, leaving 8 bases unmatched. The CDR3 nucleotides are TGCGCCAGCAGCTTGGCCGAACTGGGACAGGGGGTCCAAGAGACCCAGTACTTC. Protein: CASSLAELGQGVQETQYF.

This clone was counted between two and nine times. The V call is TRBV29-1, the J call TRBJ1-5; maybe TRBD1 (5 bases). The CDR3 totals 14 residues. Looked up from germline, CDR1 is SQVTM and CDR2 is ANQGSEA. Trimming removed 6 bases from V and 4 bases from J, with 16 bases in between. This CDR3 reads CSVGEGRGNQPQHF. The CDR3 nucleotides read TGCAGCGTGGGGGAGGGGAGGGGAAATCAGCCCCAGCATTTT.

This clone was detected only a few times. CDR3 DNA: TGTGCCAGCAGTTACTCGAGCGAGTCCTACGAGCAGTACTTC. Protein sequence: CASSYSSESYEQYF. This chain joins TRBV6-6 and TRBJ2-7, with no clear D. The CDR3 runs to 14 residues. Looked up from germline, CDR1 is MNHNY and CDR2 is SVGAGI (reference sequence). V lost 0 bases to trimming and J lost 1 base, with 7 bases between them.

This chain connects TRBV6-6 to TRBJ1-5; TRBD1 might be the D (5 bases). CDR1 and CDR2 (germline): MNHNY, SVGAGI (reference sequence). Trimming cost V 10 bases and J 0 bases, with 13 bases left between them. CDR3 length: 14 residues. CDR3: CATSEQDSNQPQHF. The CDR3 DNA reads TGTGCCACCTCCGAACAGGATAGCAATCAGCCCCAGCATTTT.

The CDR3 spells CASSLDSGSGNTIYF. The DNA of the CDR3 is TGTGCCAGCAGCTTAGACAGTGGCTCTGGAAACACCATATATTTT. J is TRBJ1-3 and V is TRBV5-5, with D possibly TRBD1 on 5 matching bases. From germline, CDR1 is SGHKS and CDR2 YYEKEE (reference sequence). The CDR3 is made up of 15 amino acids. Trimming shortened V by 2 bases and J by 0 bases, and 9 bases separated the two germline ends.

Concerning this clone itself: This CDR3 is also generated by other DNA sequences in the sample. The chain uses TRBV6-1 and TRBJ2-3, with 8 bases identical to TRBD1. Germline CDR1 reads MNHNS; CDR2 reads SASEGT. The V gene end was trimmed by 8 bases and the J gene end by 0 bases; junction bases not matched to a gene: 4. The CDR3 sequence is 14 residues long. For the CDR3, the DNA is TGTGCCAGCCCGACAGGGGCTAGCACAGATACGCAGTATTTT. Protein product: CASPTGASTDTQYF.

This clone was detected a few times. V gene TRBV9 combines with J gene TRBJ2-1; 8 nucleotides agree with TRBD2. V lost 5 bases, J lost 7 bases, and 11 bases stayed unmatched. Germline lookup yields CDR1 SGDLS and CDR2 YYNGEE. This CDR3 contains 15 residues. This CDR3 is CASSLRGGPRNEQFF. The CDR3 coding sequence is TGTGCCAGCAGTCTCCGGGGGGGACCTCGGAATGAGCAGTTCTTC.

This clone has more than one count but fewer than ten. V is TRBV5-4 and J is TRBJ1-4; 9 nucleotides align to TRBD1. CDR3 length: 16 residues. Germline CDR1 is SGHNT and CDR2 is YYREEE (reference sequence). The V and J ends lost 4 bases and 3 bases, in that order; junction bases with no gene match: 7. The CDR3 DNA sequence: TGTGCCAGCAGCGACCCACGGGACAGGGCTAATGAAAAACTGTTTTTT. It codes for CASSDPRDRANEKLFF. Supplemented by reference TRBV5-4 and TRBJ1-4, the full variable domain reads ETGVTQSPTHLIKTRGQQVTLRCSSQSGHNTVSWYQQALGQGPQFIFQYYREEENGRGNFPPRFSGLQFPNYSSELNVNALELDDSALYLCASSDPRDRANEKLFFGSGTQLSVL.

As DNA, the CDR3 is TGTGCCAGCAGTTATCGGACAGTCTCCTATAATTCACCCCTCCACTTT. Translation: CASSYRTVSYNSPLHF. The rearrangement uses TRBV6-6 and TRBJ1-6; TRBD1 is a possible D gene (6 bases). V lost 3 bases and J lost 0, with 9 bases in between. This CDR3 has 16 residues. The germline V gene encodes CDR1 MNHNY and CDR2 SVGAGI (reference sequence).